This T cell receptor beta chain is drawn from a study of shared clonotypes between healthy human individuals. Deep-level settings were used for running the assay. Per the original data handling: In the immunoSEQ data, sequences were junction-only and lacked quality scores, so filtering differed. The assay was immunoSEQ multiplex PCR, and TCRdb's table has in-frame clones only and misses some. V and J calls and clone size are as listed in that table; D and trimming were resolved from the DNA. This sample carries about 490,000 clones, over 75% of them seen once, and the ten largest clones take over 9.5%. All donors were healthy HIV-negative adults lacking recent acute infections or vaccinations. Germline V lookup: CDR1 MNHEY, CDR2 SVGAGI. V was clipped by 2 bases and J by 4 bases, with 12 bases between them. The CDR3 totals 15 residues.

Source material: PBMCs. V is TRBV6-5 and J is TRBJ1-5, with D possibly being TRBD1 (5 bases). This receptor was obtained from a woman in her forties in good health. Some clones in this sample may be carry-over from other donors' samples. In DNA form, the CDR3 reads TGTGCCAGCAGTTACAGGGGACGGTTAAATCAGCCCCAGCATTTT. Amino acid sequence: CASSYRGRLNQPQHF.